These 21 T cell receptor beta chains were all obtained from the same sample, sequenced in a study of T-cell reconstitution after alpha-beta-depleted transplantation in children. Preparation of the TCRbeta library used unique molecular identifiers. TCRdb re-analysed the PCR reads in MiXCR, keeping a single row per CDR3 protein. The sample includes 700,000 or so distinct CDR3 sequences, around 14% of them seen just once. Material: PBMCs, obtained before TCRalphabeta/CD19-depleted stem cell transplant. The receptors here all came from a girl aged 2 to 10 with congenital amegakaryocytic thrombocytopenia, due to receive a stem cell transplant.

The rearrangement links TRBV3-1 to TRBJ2-1, with D possibly matching TRBD2 (6 bases). Germline CDR1 is LGHDT and CDR2 is YNNKEL (reference sequence). Deletions cut 4 bases from V and 5 bases from J, with 12 bases between. This CDR3 spans 14 amino acids. The CDR3: CASSRGAGHNEQFF. The CDR3 DNA sequence: TGTGCCAGCAGCCGGGGTGCGGGACACAATGAGCAGTTCTTC.

This clonotype showed up many times. The CDR3 sequence: CASSQGDTRSYNEQFF. CDR3 sequence (DNA): TGTGCCAGCAGCCAAGGTGATACCCGATCCTACAATGAGCAGTTCTTC. V gene TRBV3-1 combines with J gene TRBJ2-1; no firm D call. Germline lookup yields CDR1 LGHDT and CDR2 YNNKEL (reference sequence). This CDR3 has 16 amino acids. Trimming removed 1 base from V and 1 base from J, with 11 bases in between.

This clonotype was counted at least ten times. The chain employs TRBV5-4 and TRBJ2-4, with a weak D call TRBD1 (6 bases). With 5 bases removed from V and 5 bases from J, the gap between germline ends came to 17 bases. The CDR3 is 15 amino acids. Germline loops: CDR1 SGHNT, CDR2 YYREEE (reference sequence). CDR3 region: CASRATGSLENIQYF. CDR3 in DNA: TGTGCCAGCAGAGCCACAGGGTCGCTTGAAAACATTCAGTACTTC.

This clonotype appeared a few times. This chain uses TRBV5-6 with TRBJ2-2, with a tentative D call TRBD1 (6 bases). The germline V gene has CDR1 SGHDT and CDR2 YYEEEE. CDR3 length: 16 residues. V was cut by 4 bases and J by 2 bases, with 15 bases left in between. The CDR3 protein is CASSLGTLQNTGELFF. DNA for the CDR3: TGTGCCAGCAGCCTGGGGACACTCCAAAACACCGGGGAGCTGTTTTTT. Looking up the rest from reference TRBV5-6 and TRBJ2-2 gives the full variable domain: DAGVTQSPTHLIKTRGQQVTLRCSPKSGHDTVSWYQQALGQGPQFIFQYYEEEERQRGNFPDRFSGHQFPNYSSELNVNALLLGDSALYLCASSLGTLQNTGELFFGEGSRLTVL.

This clonotype appeared a few times. The chain joins TRBV12-3 or TRBV12-4 to TRBJ2-2; no firm D call. V lost 3 bases to trimming and J lost 3 bases, with 8 bases between them. The CDR3 loop spans 14 amino acids. Here the CDR3 reads CASSFTSDTGELFF. In DNA, the CDR3 is TGTGCCAGCAGTTTCACCTCAGACACCGGGGAGCTGTTTTTT.

At least ten counts were recorded for this clonotype. This chain joins TRBV5-1 and TRBJ2-1; possible D gene TRBD2, 5 bases. V shed 6 bases and J shed 0 bases, with 13 bases lying between them. Per the germline V gene, CDR1 is SGHRS and CDR2 is YFSETQ. The CDR3 has 15 amino acids. The CDR3 spells CASTLPGSSYNEQFF. In nucleotides, the CDR3 is TGCGCCAGCACTTTACCGGGGAGCTCCTACAATGAGCAGTTCTTC.

This clonotype was seen once. It may be a read error: a sequence one base away is much more abundant. The gene calls are TRBV20-1 and TRBJ2-1, with TRBD2 matching over 13 bases. This CDR3 contains 16 residues. CDR1 and CDR2 (germline): DFQATT, SNEGSKA (reference sequence). The CDR3 region has the DNA TGCTGTGCCCCGACTAGCGGGAGGATGGTATGGTCTGAGCAGTTCTTC. This gives the protein CCAPTSGRMVWSEQFF.

This chain links TRBV6-1 with TRBJ2-1; 9 positions match TRBD1. The ends lost 5 bases at V and 5 bases at J; junction bases unmatched: 7. Germline loops: CDR1 MNHNS, CDR2 SASEGT. The CDR3 loop spans 15 amino acids. Here the CDR3 DNA reads TGTGCCAGCAGTCCCACGGACAGGGGAAACAATGAGCAGTTCTTC. It translates to CASSPTDRGNNEQFF.

This clonotype was counted only a few times. V usage is TRBV5-1 and J usage is TRBJ1-3, with D uncertain. This CDR3 is 17 amino acids long. Germline V gives CDR1 SGHRS, CDR2 YFSETQ. Trimming removed 1 base from V and 0 bases from J, with 14 bases in between. CDR3 sequence: CASSLSWNSHSGNTIYF. The CDR3 DNA follows: TGCGCCAGCAGCTTGAGCTGGAACAGCCACTCTGGAAACACCATATATTTT.

In its sample, this clonotype was seen many times. The V and J genes are TRBV20-1 and TRBJ2-2; D is unresolved. The CDR3 is 14 amino acids. Germline-derived CDR1 and CDR2 are DFQATT and SNEGSKA (reference sequence). Trimming left V 1 base short and J 6 bases short, with 12 bases between. The CDR3 coding sequence is TGCAGTGCTAGAGGCCTCCTCCGGTCCGGGGAGCTGTTTTTT. Translated: CSARGLLRSGELFF.

This clonotype was picked up a small number of times. The rearrangement uses TRBV7-9 and TRBJ2-5; 9 bases fit TRBD2. The V gene end was trimmed by 1 base and the J gene end by 5 bases; junction bases not matched to a gene: 8. This CDR3 spans 16 amino acids. Germline V CDR1 and CDR2: SEHNR, FQNEAQ (reference sequence). The CDR3 loop reads CASSLDPGSGSETQYF. CDR3 coding DNA: TGTGCCAGCAGCTTAGACCCCGGTAGCGGGAGCGAGACCCAGTACTTC. The full variable domain, with the rest looked up from reference TRBV7-9 and TRBJ2-5, is DTGVSQNPRHKITKRGQNVTFRCDPISEHNRLYWYRQTLGQGPEFLTYFQNEAQLEKSRLLSDRFSAERPKGSFSTLEIQRTEQGDSAMYLCASSLDPGSGSETQYFGPGTRLLVL.

The chain is built from TRBV9 and TRBJ2-7; D is ambiguous. Trimming removed 0 bases at V and 9 bases at J, with 16 bases between. CDR3 length: 14 amino acids. The V gene's germline CDR1 is SGDLS and CDR2 YYNGEE. The CDR3 nucleotides read TGTGCCAGCAGCGTAGAGGCAGCTGCTAATGTGCAGTACTTC. Translated, it gives CASSVEAAANVQYF.

The CDR3 region is CASSPIAGGRSTDTQYF. The CDR3 nucleotides are TGTGCCAGCAGCCCGATAGCGGGAGGGAGAAGCACAGATACGCAGTATTTT. The gene calls are TRBV7-9 and TRBJ2-3, with TRBD2 matching over 11 bases. V dropped 5 bases and J dropped 0; count of bases not matched to a gene: 7. Germline V gene lookup returns CDR1 SEHNR and CDR2 FQNEAQ (reference sequence). This CDR3 comprises 17 residues. Supplemented by reference TRBV7-9 and TRBJ2-3, the full variable domain reads DTGVSQNPRHKITKRGQNVTFRCDPISEHNRLYWYRQTLGQGPEFLTYFQNEAQLEKSRLLSDRFSAERPKGSFSTLEIQRTEQGDSAMYLCASSPIAGGRSTDTQYFGPGTRLTVL.

This clonotype was counted at least ten times. The rearrangement joins TRBV5-1 to TRBJ2-7; no clear D. Trimming shortened V by 4 bases and J by 3 bases, and 11 bases separated the two germline ends. The CDR3 sequence is 13 residues long. CDR1 and CDR2 (germline): SGHRS, YFSETQ. The CDR3 loop reads CASSPRINYEQYF. DNA for the CDR3: TGCGCCAGCAGCCCTCGCATCAACTACGAGCAGTACTTC.

The genes are TRBV12-3 or TRBV12-4 and TRBJ1-1, with a weak D call TRBD1 (5 bases). The CDR3 has 14 residues. V dropped 6 bases and J dropped 3 bases, with 14 bases sitting between them. This CDR3 reads CASRRDLHYTEAFF. The CDR3 region has the DNA TGTGCCAGCAGGCGGGACCTACATTACACTGAAGCTTTCTTT.

The chain joins TRBV12-3 or TRBV12-4 to TRBJ1-1; TRBD1 might be the D (5 bases). There are 17 residues in the CDR3. With 7 bases removed from V and 1 base from J, the gap between germline ends came to 22 bases. Here the CDR3 reads CASIRTWGPQKNTEAFF. DNA for the CDR3: TGTGCCAGCATTCGGACTTGGGGCCCTCAGAAGAACACTGAAGCTTTCTTT.

This clonotype occurred a few times. This rearrangement joins TRBV12-3 or TRBV12-4 to TRBJ2-7; no firm D call. V was clipped by 3 bases and J by 1 base, with 10 bases between them. This CDR3 is built from 14 residues. CDR3 DNA: TGTGCCAGCAGTTTTCACGGCAGTTCCTACGAGCAGTACTTC. As protein: CASSFHGSSYEQYF.

This clonotype was picked up many times. The CDR3 region is CASSRYSGSSYEQYF. DNA of the CDR3: TGTGCCAGCAGCCGATATAGCGGTTCGTCCTACGAGCAGTACTTC. This chain joins TRBV6-5 and TRBJ2-7, with D possibly TRBD2 on 6 matching bases. In germline, CDR1 is MNHEY, CDR2 SVGAGI. Trimming took 6 bases from V and 1 from J, leaving 16 bases between them. This CDR3 is 15 amino acids long.

As regards this clonotype: This may stem from a read error, because a much larger clone lies one nucleotide away. The J gene is TRBJ1-1, the V gene TRBV5-1, with D possibly matching TRBD1 (5 bases). Per the germline V gene, CDR1 is SGHRS and CDR2 is YFSETQ. The length of the CDR3 is 14 residues. Here the CDR3 DNA reads TGCGCCAGCAGCTTACCCACAGGCGGCACTGAAGCTTCCTTT. Its protein product is CASSLPTGGTEASF.

A few counts support this clonotype. V usage is TRBV6-1 and J usage is TRBJ1-6; no clear D gene. The V end was cut by 6 bases, the J end by 4 bases, with 13 bases between. This CDR3 region has 15 residues. Per germline, CDR1 MNHNS and CDR2 SASEGT. CDR3 loop: CASSSGGGYNSPLHF. For the CDR3, the DNA is TGTGCCAGCAGCTCCGGCGGAGGGTATAATTCACCCCTCCACTTT.

Concerning this clonotype itself: A much larger clone lies one base from this, so it may be a read error. This rearrangement joins TRBV5-1 to TRBJ2-2; 10 bases match TRBD2. V dropped 4 bases and J dropped 5; count of bases not matched to a gene: 2. Germline V gene lookup returns CDR1 SGHRS and CDR2 YFSETQ. CDR3 length: 14 residues. CDR3 sequence reads: CASSGTSDTGELFF. As DNA, the CDR3 is TGCGCCAGCAGCGGGACTAGCGATACCGGGGAGCTGTTTTTT.